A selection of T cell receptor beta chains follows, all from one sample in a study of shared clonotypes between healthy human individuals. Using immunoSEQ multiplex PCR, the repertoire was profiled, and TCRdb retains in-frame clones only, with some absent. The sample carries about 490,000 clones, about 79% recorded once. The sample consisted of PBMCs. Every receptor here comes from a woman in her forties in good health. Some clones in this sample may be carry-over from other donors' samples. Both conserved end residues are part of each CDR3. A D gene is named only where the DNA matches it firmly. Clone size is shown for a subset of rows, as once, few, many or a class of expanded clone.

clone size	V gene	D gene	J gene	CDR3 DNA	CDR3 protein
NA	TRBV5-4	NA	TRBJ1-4	TGTGCCAGCAGCCCGGGTGGGATAGGTGAAAAACTGTTTTTT	CASSPGGIGEKLFF
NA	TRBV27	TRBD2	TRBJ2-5	TGTGCCAGCAGTGCGGCTAGCGGGTTGGCGTATCAAGAGACCCAGTACTTC	CASSAASGLAYQETQYF
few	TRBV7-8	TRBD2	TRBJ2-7	TGTGCCAGCAGCTTAGGTTATCCGGGACTAGCGGGAGGTCCGGGTTCCTACGAGCAGTACTTC	CASSLGYPGLAGGPGSYEQYF
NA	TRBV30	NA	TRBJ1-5	TGTGCCTGGAGTTTCAGGGGTACCCAGCCCCAGCATTTT	CAWSFRGTQPQHF
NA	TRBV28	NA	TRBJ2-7	TGTGCCAGCAGTTTATCGATGAACTACGAGCAGTACTTC	CASSLSMNYEQYF
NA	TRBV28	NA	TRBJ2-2	TGTGCCAGCAGCCCGCAGTTGGGACAACTGACCGGGGAGCTGTTTTTT	CASSPQLGQLTGELFF
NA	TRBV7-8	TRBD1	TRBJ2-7	TGTGCCAGCAGCCTTAACCCAACAGGGGGCGCGGACGAGCAGTACTTC	CASSLNPTGGADEQYF
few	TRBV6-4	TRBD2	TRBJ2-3	TGTGCCAGCAGCAAAAAAGCGGGGGCCGGAGATACGCAGTATTTT	CASSKKAGAGDTQYF
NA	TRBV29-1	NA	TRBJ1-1	TGCAGCGTTAGGGCTGGCAGCAGCTACACTGAAGCTTTCTTT	CSVRAGSSYTEAFF
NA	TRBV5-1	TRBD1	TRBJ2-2	TGCGCCAGCAGCTTAGGGGACAGGGGGACCGGCGGGGAGCTGTTTTTT	CASSLGDRGTGGELFF
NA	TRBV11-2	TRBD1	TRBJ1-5	TGTGCCAGCAGCTTAGCAGGGGGCTACCAGCCCCAGCATTTT	CASSLAGGYQPQHF
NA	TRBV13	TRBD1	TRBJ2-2	TGTGCCAGCAGGGGACAGGGGACCGGGGAGCTGTTTTTT	CASRGQGTGELFF
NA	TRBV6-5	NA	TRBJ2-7	TGTGCCAGCAGCCCCGACATCGGCGAGCAGTACTTC	CASSPDIGEQYF
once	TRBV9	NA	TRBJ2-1	TGTGCCAGCAGCGTAGCCGGGGGACTCTCCTACAATGAGCAGTTCTTC	CASSVAGGLSYNEQFF
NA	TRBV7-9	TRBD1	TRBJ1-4	TGTGCCAGCAGCCCCCGGGACAGCGGGAATGAAAAACTGTTTTTT	CASSPRDSGNEKLFF
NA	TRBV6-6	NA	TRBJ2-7	TGTGCCAGCACCCTCGCAGGGGCACTAGGCGAGCAGTACTTC	CASTLAGALGEQYF
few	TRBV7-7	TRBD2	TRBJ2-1	TGTGCCAGCAGCTCCGGGACTAGCGGGATGAATGAGCAGTTCTTC	CASSSGTSGMNEQFF
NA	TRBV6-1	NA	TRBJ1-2	TGTGCCAGCGGGGGTGCGGATCCGATGACCGGTGGCTACACCTTC	CASGGADPMTGGYTF
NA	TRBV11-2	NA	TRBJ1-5	TGTGCCAGCAGCCTAGCGGGGGGCAATCAGCCCCAGCATTTT	CASSLAGGNQPQHF
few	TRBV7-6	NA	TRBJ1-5	TGTGCCAGCAGCTTAGCCGAAAATCAGCCCCAGCATTTT	CASSLAENQPQHF
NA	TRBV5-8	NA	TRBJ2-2	TGTGCCAGCAGCTTGGCCTTTGTGGCCGGGGAGCTGTTTTTT	CASSLAFVAGELFF
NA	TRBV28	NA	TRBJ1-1	TGTGCCAGCAGTTTTAACCAGAACACTGAAGCTTTCTTT	CASSFNQNTEAFF
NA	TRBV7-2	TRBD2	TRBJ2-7	TGTGCCAGCAGCTTTCTCGGGAGGGTCGCCTACGAGCAGTACTTC	CASSFLGRVAYEQYF
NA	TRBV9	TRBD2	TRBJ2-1	TGTGCCAGCAGCGTTGACCCCGGGACTAGGGGTGAGCAGTTCTTC	CASSVDPGTRGEQFF
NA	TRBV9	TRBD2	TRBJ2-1	TGTGCCAGCAGCGTTACTAGCGGGAACAATGAGCAGTTCTTC	CASSVTSGNNEQFF
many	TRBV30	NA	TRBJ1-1	TGTGCCTGGAGTATCTCGGACGGCGGCACTGAAGCTTTCTTT	CAWSISDGGTEAFF
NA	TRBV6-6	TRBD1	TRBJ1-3	TGTGCCAGCAGGGCTACAGGGGGTGGAAACACCATATATTTT	CASRATGGGNTIYF
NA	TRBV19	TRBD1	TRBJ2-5	TGTGCCAGCGGAACAGGGGGGCGGGAGACCCAGTACTTC	CASGTGGRETQYF
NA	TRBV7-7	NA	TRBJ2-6	TGTGCCAGCAGCTTAGCGGATCCAAGCTCTGGGGCCAACGTCCTGACTTTC	CASSLADPSSGANVLTF
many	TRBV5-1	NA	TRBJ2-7	TGCGCCAGCAGCTTGGGACAGGCGGCTTATGGGCAGTACTTC	CASSLGQAAYGQYF
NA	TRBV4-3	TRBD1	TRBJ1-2	TGCGCCAGCAGCCAATCCCCTGACAGGGATCTCTATGGCTACACCTTC	CASSQSPDRDLYGYTF
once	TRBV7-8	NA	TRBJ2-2	TGTGCCAGCAGCTTGATTAGGACTGGGAACACCGGGGAGCTGTTTTTT	CASSLIRTGNTGELFF
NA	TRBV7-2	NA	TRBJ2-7	TGTGCCAGCAGCCCAGGACTATCGCTGAGCTCCTACGAGCAGTACTTC	CASSPGLSLSSYEQYF
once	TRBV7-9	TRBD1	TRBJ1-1	TGTGCCAGCAGCTTAGCTAGGGGGGACAGGGGCAATGGTGAAGCTTTCTTT	CASSLARGDRGNGEAFF
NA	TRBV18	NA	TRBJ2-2	TGTGCCAGCTCACCATGGGTGGGCGGGGAGCTGTTTTTT	CASSPWVGGELFF
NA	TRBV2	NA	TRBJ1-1	TGTGCCAGCGTCGGCGGCCGGGGCACTGAAGCTTTCTTT	CASVGGRGTEAFF
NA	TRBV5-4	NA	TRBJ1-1	TGTGCCAGCAGCCCCTCGAGGGGTGTTAGCACTGAAGCTTTCTTT	CASSPSRGVSTEAFF
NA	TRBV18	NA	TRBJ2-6	TGTGCCAGCTCACCACTTACTCTGGCTGGGGCCAACGTCCTGACTTTC	CASSPLTLAGANVLTF
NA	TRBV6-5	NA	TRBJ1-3	TGTGCCAGCAGCCCAGGACCCGGCGGAACCACCATATATTTT	CASSPGPGGTTIYF
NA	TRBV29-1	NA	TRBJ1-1	TGCAGCGTTGGGGCGAGGGACACTGAAGCTTTCTTT	CSVGARDTEAFF
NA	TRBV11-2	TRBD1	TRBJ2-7	TGTGCCAGCAGCTACTCCCCGACAGGGTTCTACGAGCAGTACTTC	CASSYSPTGFYEQYF
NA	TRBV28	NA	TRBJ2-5	TGTGCCAGCAGTTTGGGCGGGGCCCGACAAGAGACCCAGTACTTC	CASSLGGARQETQYF
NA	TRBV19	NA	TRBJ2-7	TGTGCCAGTAGTACTACGGGACGGACGTTCTACGAGCAGTACTTC	CASSTTGRTFYEQYF
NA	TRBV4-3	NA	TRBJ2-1	TGCGCCAGCAGCCAACGAGGGATTCCGGTCAATGAGCAGTTCTTC	CASSQRGIPVNEQFF
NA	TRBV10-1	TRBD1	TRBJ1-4	TGCGCCATCCACAGGGGGCGAGGTGAAAAACTGTTTTTT	CAIHRGRGEKLFF
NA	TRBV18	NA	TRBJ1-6	TGTGCCAGCTCACCGCCGGCGACCAATAATTCACCCCTCCACTTT	CASSPPATNNSPLHF
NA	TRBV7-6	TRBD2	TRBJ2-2	TGTGCCAGCAGCTTAGAGACGGGAGAGCGGGGCGGGGAGCTGTTTTTT	CASSLETGERGGELFF
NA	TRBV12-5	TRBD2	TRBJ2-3	TGTGCTAGTGCCCTGGGGACTAGCGTTGTCACAGATACGCAGTATTTT	CASALGTSVVTDTQYF
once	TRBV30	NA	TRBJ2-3	TGTGCCTGGACCGCACGGCGGTCCAGCACAGATACGCAGTATTTT	CAWTARRSSTDTQYF